One sample yielded the 4 T cell receptor beta chains listed below, sequenced in a study of Ad26.COV2.S vaccination and SARS-CoV-2 variants. Treatment reported: approximately 18 received Ad26.COV2.S at low or high dose, single or two shots; several received placebo; per-sample allocation not given. Sampling occurred on day 63 after the first vaccine or placebo injection. The data were produced by immunoSEQ multiplex PCR, yet TCRdb's version contains in-frame clones alone and is incomplete. The sample holds approximately 460,000 clones, 80% to 90% seen once. The sequenced sample was peripheral blood, obtained in a trial of Ad26.COV2.S vaccine versus placebo. These receptors were taken from a person between 18 and 65 years old who received the Ad26.COV2.S COVID-19 vaccine or a placebo.

The rearrangement joins TRBV5-1 to TRBJ2-1; a possible D gene is TRBD2 (7 bases). The CDR3 is 14 amino acids. The germline V gene has CDR1 SGHRS and CDR2 YFSETQ. Trimming took off 5 bases at V and 5 bases at J, with 14 bases between the two ends. CDR3: CASRSGGLDNEQFF. The CDR3, as DNA: TGCGCCAGCAGGTCGGGGGGCCTTGACAATGAGCAGTTCTTC.

This clone was seen a single time. The rearrangement links TRBV3-1 (or the pseudogene TRBV3-2) to TRBJ1-2; D not certain. CDR1 is LGHDT and CDR2 is YNNKEL in the germline V gene (reference sequence). The CDR3 is 14 residues long. V was cut by 4 bases and J by 7 bases, with 16 bases left in between. The CDR3 nucleotides are TGTGCCAGCAGCCGGGGTCAGAACCTTGGTGGCTACACCTTC. Translation gives CASSRGQNLGGYTF.

This clone was recorded many times. The chain recombines TRBV7-8 with TRBJ1-5, with D possibly being TRBD1 (5 bases). The CDR3 has 15 amino acids. Germline CDR1 reads SGHVS; CDR2 reads FQNEAQ. The V and J ends lost 3 bases and 6 bases respectively, with 15 bases between them. The DNA for the CDR3 is TGTGCCAGCAGCTTCGTCCCCGGGGGTGGTCAGCCCCAGCATTTT. Encoded protein: CASSFVPGGGQPQHF.

This rearrangement joins TRBV27 to TRBJ1-2; 7 positions match TRBD1. This CDR3 region has 15 residues. V was clipped by 2 bases and J by 8 bases; unmatched bases: 11. The germline V gene has CDR1 MNHEY and CDR2 SMNVEV (reference sequence). The CDR3 nucleotides read TGTGCCAGCAGTTTAAGGCGGGACAGCCCCTGGGGCTACACCTTC. Translating it yields CASSLRRDSPWGYTF.